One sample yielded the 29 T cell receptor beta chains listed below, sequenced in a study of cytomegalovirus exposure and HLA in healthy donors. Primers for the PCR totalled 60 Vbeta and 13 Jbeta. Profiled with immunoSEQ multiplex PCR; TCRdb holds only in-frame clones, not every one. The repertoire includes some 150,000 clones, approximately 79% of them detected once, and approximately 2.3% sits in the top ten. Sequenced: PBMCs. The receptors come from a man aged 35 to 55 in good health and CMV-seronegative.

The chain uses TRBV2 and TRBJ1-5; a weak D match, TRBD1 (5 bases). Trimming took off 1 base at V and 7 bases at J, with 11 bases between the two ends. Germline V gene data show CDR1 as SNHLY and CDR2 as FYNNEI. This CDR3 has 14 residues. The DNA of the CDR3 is TGTGCCAGCAGTGAAGGGGGGGAGTGGCAGCCCCAGCATTTT. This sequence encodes CASSEGGEWQPQHF.

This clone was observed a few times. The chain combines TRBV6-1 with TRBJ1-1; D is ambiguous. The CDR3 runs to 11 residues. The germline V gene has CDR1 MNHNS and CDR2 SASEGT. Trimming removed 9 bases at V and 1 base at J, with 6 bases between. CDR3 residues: CASRQNTEAFF. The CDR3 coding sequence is TGTGCCAGTCGACAGAACACTGAAGCTTTCTTT.

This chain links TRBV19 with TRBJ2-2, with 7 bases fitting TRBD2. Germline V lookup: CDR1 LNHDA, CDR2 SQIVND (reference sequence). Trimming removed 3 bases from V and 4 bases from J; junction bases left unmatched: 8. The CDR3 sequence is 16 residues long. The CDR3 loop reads CASSILASGPTGELFF. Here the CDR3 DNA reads TGTGCCAGTAGTATTCTAGCTAGCGGTCCCACCGGGGAGCTGTTTTTT.

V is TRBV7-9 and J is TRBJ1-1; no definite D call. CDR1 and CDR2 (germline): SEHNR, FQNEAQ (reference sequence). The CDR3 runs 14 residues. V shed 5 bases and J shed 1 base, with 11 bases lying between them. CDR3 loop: CASSLPGGNTEAFF. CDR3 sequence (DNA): TGTGCCAGCAGCCTTCCCGGAGGGAACACTGAAGCTTTCTTT.

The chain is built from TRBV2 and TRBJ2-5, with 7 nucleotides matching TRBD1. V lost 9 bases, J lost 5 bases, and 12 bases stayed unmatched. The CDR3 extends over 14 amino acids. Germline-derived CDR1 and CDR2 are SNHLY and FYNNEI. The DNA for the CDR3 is TGTGCCAGGGCTACGCAAGGGGGCTTGGAGACCCAGTACTTC. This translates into CARATQGGLETQYF.

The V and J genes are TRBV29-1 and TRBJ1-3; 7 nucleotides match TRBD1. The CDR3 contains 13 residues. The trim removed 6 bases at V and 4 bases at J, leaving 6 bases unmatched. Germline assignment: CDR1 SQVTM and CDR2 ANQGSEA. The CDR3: CSVGDRAGNTIYF. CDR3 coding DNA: TGCAGCGTGGGAGACAGGGCCGGAAACACCATATATTTT.

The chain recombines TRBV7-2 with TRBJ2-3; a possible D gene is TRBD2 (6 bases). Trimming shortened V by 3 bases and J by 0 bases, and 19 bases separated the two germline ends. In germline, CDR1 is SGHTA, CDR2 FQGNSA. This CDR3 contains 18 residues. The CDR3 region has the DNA TGTGCCAGCAGCTTCCCCATTTCACAAGGGAGGAGCACAGATACGCAGTATTTT. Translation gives CASSFPISQGRSTDTQYF.

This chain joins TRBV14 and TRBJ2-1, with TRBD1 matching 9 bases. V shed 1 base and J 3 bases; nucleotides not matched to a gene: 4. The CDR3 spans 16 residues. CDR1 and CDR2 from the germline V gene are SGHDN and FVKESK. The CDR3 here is CASSQGWGQGYNEQFF. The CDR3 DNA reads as TGTGCCAGCAGCCAAGGATGGGGACAGGGCTACAATGAGCAGTTCTTC.

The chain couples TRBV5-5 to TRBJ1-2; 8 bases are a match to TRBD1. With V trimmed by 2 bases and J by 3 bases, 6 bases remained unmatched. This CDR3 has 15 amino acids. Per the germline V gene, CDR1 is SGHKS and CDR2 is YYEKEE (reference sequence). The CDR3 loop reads CASSLGQGKDYGYTF. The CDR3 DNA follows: TGTGCCAGCAGCTTAGGACAGGGAAAGGACTATGGCTACACCTTC.

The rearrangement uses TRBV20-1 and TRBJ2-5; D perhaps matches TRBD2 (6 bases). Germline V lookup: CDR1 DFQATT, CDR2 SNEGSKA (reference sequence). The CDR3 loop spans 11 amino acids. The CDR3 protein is CSGGVGGTQYF. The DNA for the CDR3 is TGCAGCGGCGGTGTGGGGGGGACCCAGTACTTC.

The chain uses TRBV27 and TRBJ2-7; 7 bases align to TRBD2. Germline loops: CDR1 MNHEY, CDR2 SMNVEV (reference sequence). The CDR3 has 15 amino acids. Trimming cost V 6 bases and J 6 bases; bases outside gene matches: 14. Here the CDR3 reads CASRFLAGIGGEQYF. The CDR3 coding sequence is TGTGCCAGCAGGTTCTTAGCGGGTATCGGGGGCGAGCAGTACTTC.

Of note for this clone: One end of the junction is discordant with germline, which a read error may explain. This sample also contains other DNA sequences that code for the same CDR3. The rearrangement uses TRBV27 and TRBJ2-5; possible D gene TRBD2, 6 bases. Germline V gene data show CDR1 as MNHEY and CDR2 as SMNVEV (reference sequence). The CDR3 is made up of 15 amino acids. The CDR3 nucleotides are TGCGCCAGCAGTCGCTCGGGAGCTGTGCGAGAGACCCAGTACTTC. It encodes CASSRSGAVRETQYF.

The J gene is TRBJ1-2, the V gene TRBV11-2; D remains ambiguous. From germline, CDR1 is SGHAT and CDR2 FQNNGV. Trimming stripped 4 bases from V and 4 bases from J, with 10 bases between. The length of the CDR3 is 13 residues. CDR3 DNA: TGTGCCAGCAGCTCCACGCTCGGCTATGGCTACACCTTC. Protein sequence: CASSSTLGYGYTF.

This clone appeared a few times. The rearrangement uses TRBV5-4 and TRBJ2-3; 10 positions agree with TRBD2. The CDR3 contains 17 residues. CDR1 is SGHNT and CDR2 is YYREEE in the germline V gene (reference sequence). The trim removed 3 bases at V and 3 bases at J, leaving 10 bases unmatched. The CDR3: CASSSFPAGGSTDTQYF. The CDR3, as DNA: TGTGCCAGCAGCTCCTTCCCAGCGGGAGGGAGTACAGATACGCAGTATTTT.

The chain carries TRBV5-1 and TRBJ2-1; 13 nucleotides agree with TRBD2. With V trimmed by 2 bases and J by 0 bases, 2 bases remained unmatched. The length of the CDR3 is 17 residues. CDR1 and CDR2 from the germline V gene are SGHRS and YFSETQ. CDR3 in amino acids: CASSLLAGGPSYNEQFF. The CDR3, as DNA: TGCGCCAGCAGCTTACTAGCGGGAGGGCCCTCCTACAATGAGCAGTTCTTC.

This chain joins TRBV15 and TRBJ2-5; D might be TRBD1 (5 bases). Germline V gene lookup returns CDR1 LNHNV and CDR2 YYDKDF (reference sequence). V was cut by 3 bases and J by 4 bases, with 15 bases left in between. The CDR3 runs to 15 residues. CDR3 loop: CATSRQSQGIETQYF. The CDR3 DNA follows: TGTGCCACCAGCAGGCAGTCCCAGGGAATAGAGACCCAGTACTTC.

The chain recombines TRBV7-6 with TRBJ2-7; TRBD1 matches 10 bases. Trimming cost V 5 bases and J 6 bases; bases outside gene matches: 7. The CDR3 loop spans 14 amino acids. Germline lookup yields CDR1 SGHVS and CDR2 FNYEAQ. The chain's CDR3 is CASSLGTGVSEQYF. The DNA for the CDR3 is TGTGCCAGCAGCCTGGGGACAGGGGTCTCCGAGCAGTACTTC.

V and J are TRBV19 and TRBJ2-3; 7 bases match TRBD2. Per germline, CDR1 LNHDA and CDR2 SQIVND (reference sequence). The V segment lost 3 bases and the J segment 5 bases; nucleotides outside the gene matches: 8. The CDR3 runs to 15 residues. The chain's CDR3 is CASSMMAGAQDTQYF. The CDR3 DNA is TGTGCCAGTAGTATGATGGCGGGAGCGCAAGATACGCAGTATTTT.

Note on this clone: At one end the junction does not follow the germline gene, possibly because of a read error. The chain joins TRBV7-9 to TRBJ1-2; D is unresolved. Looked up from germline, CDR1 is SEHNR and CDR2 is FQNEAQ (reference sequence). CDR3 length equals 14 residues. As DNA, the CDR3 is TGTTCCAGCAGCTTAGGATCGGGATACTATGGCTACACCTTC. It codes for CSSSLGSGYYGYTF.

CDR3 region: CASTEGAGIYGYTF. In DNA, the CDR3 is TGTGCCAGCACCGAAGGGGCTGGGATCTATGGCTACACCTTC. The chain couples TRBV6-5 to TRBJ1-2, with D perhaps matching TRBD1 (5 bases). Germline CDR1 is MNHEY and CDR2 is SVGAGI. The V and J ends lost 7 bases and 4 bases respectively, with 16 bases between them. This CDR3 has 14 residues.

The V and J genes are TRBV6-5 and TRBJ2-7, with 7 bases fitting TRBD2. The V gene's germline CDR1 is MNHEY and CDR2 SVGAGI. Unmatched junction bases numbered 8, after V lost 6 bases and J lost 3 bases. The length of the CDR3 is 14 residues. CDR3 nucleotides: TGTGCCAGCAGACGAGGCGCGGGAGTCTACGAGCAGTACTTC. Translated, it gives CASRRGAGVYEQYF.

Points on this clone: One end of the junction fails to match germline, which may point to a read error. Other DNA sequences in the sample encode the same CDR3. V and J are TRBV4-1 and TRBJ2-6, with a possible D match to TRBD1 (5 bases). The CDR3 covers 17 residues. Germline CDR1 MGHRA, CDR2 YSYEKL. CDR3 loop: CASSQESFTSGANGLTF. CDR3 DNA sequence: TGCGCCAGCAGCCAAGAGTCCTTTACCTCTGGGGCCAACGGCCTGACTTTC.

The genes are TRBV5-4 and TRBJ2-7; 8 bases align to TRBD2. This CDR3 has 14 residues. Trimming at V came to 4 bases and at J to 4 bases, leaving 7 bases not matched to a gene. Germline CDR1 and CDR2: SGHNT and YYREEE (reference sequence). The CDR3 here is CASSTQRETYEQYF. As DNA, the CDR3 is TGTGCCAGCAGCACGCAGCGGGAGACTTACGAGCAGTACTTC.

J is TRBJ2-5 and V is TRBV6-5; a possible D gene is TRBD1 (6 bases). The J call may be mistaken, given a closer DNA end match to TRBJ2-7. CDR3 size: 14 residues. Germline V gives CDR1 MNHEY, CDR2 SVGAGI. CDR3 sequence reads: CASRPDRSSYEQYF. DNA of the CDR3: TGTGCCAGCAGACCGGACAGAAGCTCCTACGAGCAGTACTTC.

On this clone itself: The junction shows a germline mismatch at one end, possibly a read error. DNA of the CDR3: TGCGCCAACAGCCCGACTAGCGGCAACTACGAGCAGTACTTC. This translates into CANSPTSGNYEQYF. The V call is TRBV4-3, the J call TRBJ2-7; TRBD2 aligns across 9 bases. The germline V gene encodes CDR1 LGHNA and CDR2 YSLEER. The CDR3 is 14 residues long.

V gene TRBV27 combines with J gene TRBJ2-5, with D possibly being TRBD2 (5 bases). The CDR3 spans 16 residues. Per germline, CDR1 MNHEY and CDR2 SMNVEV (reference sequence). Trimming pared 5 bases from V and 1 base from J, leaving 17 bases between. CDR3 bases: TGTGCCAGCAGTCCTACCACTAAGCGGTCCCAAGAGACCCAGTACTTC. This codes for CASSPTTKRSQETQYF.

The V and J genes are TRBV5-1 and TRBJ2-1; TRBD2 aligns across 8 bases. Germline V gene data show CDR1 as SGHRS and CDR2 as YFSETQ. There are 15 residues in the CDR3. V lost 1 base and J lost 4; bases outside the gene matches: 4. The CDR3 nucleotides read TGCGCCAGCAGCTTGACTAGCGGAGATTACAATGAGCAGTTCTTC. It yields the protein CASSLTSGDYNEQFF.

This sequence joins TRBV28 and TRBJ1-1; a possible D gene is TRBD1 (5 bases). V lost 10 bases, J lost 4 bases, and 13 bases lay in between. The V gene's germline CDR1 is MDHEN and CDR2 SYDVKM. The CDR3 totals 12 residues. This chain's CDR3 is CATQGSGTEAFF. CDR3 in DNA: TGTGCCACCCAGGGATCGGGCACTGAAGCTTTCTTT.

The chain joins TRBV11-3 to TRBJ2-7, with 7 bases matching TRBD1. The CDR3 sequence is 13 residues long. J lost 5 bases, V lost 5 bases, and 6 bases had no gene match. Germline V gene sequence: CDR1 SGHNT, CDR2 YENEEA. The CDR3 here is CASSLQGSNEQYF. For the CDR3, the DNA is TGTGCCAGCAGCCTACAGGGGTCGAACGAGCAGTACTTC.